A single TCR beta chain is shown here with its context. Its antigen remains unknown. This record belongs to a study of T cell responses to AZD1222 COVID-19 vaccine. Regarding the study as a whole: Repertoire sampling occurred only after the peak T cell response. At baseline, seropositivity was found in only six or seven AZD1222 recipients. Donors skewed white British and female; clonal diversity was possibly underestimated. Epitopes outside B.1.351 and B.1.1.7 mutated regions reportedly drew nearly half of spike TCRs.

Generated by immunoSEQ multiplex PCR, the TCRdb table keeps only in-frame clones and is missing some. The table lists about 77,000 clones, under 95% of them singletons, with roughly 4.8% in the top ten. Trimming pared 3 bases from V and 5 bases from J, leaving 16 bases between. The CDR3 runs 15 residues. In germline, CDR1 is KGHSH, CDR2 LQKENI. The specimen was peripheral blood, collected 28 days after the second AZD1222 dose. This receptor was taken from an adult who received the AZD1222 COVID-19 vaccine. The genes are TRBV18 and TRBJ2-5, with D perhaps matching TRBD1 (7 bases). CDR3 DNA sequence: TGTGCCAGCTCACCTCCGACAGGGACTCAGGAGACCCAGTACTTC. This gives the protein CASSPPTGTQETQYF.